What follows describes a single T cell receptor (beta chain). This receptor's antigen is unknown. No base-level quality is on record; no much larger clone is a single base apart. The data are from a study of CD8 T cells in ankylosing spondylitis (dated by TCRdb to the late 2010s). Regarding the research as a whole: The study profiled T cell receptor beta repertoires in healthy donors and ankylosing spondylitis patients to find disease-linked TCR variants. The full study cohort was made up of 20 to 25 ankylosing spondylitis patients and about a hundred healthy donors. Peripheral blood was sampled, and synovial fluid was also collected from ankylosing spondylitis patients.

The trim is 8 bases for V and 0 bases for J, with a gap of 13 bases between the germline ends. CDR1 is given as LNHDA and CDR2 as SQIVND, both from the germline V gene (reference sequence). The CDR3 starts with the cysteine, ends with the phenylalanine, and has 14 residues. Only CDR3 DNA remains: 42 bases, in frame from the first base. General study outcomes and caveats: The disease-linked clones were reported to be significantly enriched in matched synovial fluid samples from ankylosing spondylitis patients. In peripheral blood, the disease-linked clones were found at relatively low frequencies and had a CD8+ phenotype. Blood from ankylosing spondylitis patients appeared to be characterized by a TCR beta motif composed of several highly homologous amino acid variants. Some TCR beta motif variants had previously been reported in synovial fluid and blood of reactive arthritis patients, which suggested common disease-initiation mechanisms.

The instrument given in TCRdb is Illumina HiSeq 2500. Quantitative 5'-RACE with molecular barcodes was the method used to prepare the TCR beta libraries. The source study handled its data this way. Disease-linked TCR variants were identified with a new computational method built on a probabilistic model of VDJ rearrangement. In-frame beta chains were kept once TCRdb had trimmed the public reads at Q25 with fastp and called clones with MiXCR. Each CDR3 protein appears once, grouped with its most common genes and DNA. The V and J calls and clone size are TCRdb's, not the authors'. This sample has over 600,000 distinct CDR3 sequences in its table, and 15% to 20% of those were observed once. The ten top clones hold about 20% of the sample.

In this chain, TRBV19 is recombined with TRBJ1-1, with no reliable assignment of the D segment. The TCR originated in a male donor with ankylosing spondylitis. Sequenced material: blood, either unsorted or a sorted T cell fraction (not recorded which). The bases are TGTGCCAGTTTCTCCCTTGGGGTGAACACTGAAGCTTTCTTT. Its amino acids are CASFSLGVNTEAFF.